This TCR beta chain comes out of a study of T-cell reconstitution after alpha-beta-depleted transplantation in children. The library targeted TCRbeta and was prepared with unique molecular identifiers. TCRdb analysed the PCR reads with MiXCR anew, one entry per CDR3 protein. The sample holds just over 350,000 distinct CDR3 sequences, about 14% seen once. The germline V and J ends were trimmed by 0 bases and 2 bases, with 11 bases remaining between them. The V gene's germline CDR1 is SGHRS and CDR2 YFSETQ. The CDR3 runs 15 residues. This receptor was taken from a human donor who donated a stem cell graft to a child with Fanconi anemia. The V call is TRBV5-1, the J call TRBJ2-5, with D tentatively TRBD2 (5 bases). Material: PBMCs, obtained from the stem cell graft. CDR3 nucleotides: TGCGCCAGCAGCTTGGCTCGGACTTCTCAAGAGACCCAGTACTTC. Protein: CASSLARTSQETQYF.